This TCR beta chain was captured by sequencing in a study of T cells in localized non-small cell lung cancer. Assay: immunoSEQ multiplex PCR; the TCRdb copy retains only in-frame clones and omits some. The profile shows 2,500 to 3,500 clones, around 23% of them singletons. The CDR3 loop spans 13 amino acids. Germline CDR1 reads SQVTM; CDR2 reads ANQGSEA. V lost 7 bases and J 2 bases, leaving 12 bases between the germline ends. Of note for this clone: The antigen is unknown.

Study findings and constraints: Median approximately 61 top-100 tumor clones were shared with paired adjacent lung. Heterogeneity remains possible because sequencing was limited to only one tumor region. Uninvolved adjacent lung had the highest recorded T cell clonality, with tumor below it. Higher adjacent-lung clonality was associated with shorter survival.

This TCR came from a woman aged 35 to 75 with stage I lung adenocarcinoma. Sequenced material: lung tumor tissue, taken before any cancer treatment. The rearrangement uses TRBV29-1 and TRBJ1-3; unclear D gene. The CDR3, as DNA: TGCAGCGCCCGACTTGAACCTGGAAACACCATATATTTT. Translated: CSARLEPGNTIYF.